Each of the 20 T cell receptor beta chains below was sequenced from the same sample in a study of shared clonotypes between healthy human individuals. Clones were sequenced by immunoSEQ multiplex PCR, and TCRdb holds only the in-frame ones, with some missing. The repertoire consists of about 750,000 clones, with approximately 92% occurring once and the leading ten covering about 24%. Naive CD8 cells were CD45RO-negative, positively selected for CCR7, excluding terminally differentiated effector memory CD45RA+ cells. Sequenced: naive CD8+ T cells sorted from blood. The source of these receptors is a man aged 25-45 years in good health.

This chain's CDR3 is CASSLGPGGYEQYF. Here the CDR3 DNA reads TGTGCCAGCAGCTTAGGTCCAGGGGGCTACGAGCAGTACTTC. This chain joins TRBV7-9 and TRBJ2-7, with 7 bases identical to TRBD1. The CDR3 length is 14 residues. After removal of 1 base from V and 3 bases from J, the junction contained 3 bases not matched to a gene. Germline values: CDR1 SEHNR, CDR2 FQNEAQ (reference sequence).

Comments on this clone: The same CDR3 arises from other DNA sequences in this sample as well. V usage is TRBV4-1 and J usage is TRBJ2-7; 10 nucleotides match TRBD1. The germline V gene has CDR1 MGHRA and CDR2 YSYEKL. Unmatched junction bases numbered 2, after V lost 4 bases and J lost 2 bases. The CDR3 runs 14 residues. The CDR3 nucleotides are TGCGCCAGCAGCCTCGGACAGGGGGCCTACGAGCAGTACTTC. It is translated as CASSLGQGAYEQYF.

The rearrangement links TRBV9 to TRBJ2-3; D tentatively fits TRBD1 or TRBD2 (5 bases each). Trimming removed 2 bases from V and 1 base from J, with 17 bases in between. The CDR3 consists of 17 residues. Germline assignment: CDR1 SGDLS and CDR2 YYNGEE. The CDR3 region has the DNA TGTGCCAGCAGCGTGGGGCCCCGGGGAACAGGCACAGATACGCAGTATTTT. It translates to CASSVGPRGTGTDTQYF.

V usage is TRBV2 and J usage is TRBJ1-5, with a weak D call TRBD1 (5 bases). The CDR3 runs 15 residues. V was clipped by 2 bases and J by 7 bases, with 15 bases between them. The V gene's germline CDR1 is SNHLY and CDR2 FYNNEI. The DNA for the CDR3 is TGTGCCAGCAGTGAACGTTTGGGACTCGGACAGCCCCAGCATTTT. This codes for CASSERLGLGQPQHF.

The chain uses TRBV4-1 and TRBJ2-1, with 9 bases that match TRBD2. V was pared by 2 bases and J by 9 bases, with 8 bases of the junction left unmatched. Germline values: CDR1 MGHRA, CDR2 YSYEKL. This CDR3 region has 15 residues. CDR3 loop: CASSQYGGRAAEQFF. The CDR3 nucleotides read TGCGCCAGCAGCCAATACGGCGGGAGGGCCGCTGAGCAGTTCTTC.

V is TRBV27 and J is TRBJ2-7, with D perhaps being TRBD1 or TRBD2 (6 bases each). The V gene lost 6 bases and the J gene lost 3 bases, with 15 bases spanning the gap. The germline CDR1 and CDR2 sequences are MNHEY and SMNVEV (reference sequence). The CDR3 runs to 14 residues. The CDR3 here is CASRQRGAYYEQYF. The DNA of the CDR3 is TGTGCCAGCAGACAGAGGGGGGCTTACTACGAGCAGTACTTC.

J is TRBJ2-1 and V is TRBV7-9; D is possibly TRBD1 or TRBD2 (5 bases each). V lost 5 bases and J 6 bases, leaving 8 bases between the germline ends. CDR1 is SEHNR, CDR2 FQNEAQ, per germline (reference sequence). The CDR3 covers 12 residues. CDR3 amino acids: CASSPGTNEQFF. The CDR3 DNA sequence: TGTGCCAGCAGCCCTGGGACCAATGAGCAGTTCTTC.

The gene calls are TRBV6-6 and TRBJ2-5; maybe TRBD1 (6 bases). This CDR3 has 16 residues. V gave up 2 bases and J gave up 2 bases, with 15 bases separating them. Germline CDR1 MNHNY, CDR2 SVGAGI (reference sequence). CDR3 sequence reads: CASSYLPDGQQETQYF. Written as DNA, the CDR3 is TGTGCCAGCAGTTACCTACCGGATGGACAGCAAGAGACCCAGTACTTC.

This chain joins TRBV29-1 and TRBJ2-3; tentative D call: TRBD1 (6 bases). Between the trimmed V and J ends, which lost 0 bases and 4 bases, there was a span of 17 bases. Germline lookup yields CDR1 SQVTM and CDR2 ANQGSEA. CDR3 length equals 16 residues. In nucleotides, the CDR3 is TGCAGCGTTGAAGATCTTGGGCAGGGGCGGGCAGATACGCAGTATTTT. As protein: CSVEDLGQGRADTQYF.

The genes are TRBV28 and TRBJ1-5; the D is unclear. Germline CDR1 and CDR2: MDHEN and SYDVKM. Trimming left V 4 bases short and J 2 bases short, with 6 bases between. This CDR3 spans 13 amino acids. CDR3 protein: CASSYEGNQPQHF. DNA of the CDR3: TGTGCCAGCAGTTACGAGGGCAATCAGCCCCAGCATTTT.

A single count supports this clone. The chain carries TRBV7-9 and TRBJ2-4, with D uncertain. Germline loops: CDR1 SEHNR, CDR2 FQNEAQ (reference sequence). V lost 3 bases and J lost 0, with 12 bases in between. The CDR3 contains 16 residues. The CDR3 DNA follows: TGTGCCAGCAGCTTCCTAGATATAAAAGCCAAAAACATTCAGTACTTC. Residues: CASSFLDIKAKNIQYF.

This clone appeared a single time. This CDR3 reads CASSSLTDTQYF. The CDR3 coding sequence is TGTGCCAGCAGCTCTCTCACAGATACGCAGTATTTT. The chain employs TRBV7-6 and TRBJ2-3, with unresolved D. V was trimmed by 4 bases and J by 2 bases, leaving 4 bases between them. Germline CDR1 reads SGHVS; CDR2 reads FNYEAQ. This CDR3 is built from 12 residues.

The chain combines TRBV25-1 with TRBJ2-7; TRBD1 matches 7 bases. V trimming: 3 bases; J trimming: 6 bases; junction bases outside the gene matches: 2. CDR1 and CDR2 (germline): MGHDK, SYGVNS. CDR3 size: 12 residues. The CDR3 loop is CASSETGPEQYF. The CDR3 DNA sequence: TGTGCCAGCAGTGAGACAGGGCCCGAGCAGTACTTC.

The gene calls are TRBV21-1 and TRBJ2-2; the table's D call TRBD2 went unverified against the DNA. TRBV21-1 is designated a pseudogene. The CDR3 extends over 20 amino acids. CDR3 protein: CASSKEMVATSGVNTGELFF. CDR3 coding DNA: TGTGCCAGCAGCAAGGAAATGGTAGCGACTAGCGGGGTTAACACCGGGGAGCTGTTTTTT.

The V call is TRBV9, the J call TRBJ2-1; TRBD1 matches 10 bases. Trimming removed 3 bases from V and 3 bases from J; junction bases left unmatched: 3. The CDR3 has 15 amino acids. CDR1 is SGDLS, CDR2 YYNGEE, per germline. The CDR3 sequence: CASSARTGGYNEQFF. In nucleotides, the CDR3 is TGTGCCAGCAGCGCGCGGACAGGGGGCTACAATGAGCAGTTCTTC.

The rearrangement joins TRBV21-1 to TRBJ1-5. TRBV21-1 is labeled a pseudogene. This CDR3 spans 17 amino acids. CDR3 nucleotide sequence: TGTGCCAGCAGCAAATTGCTCTCGGGGGCGAGCAATCAGCCCCAGCATTTT. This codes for CASSKLLSGASNQPQHF.

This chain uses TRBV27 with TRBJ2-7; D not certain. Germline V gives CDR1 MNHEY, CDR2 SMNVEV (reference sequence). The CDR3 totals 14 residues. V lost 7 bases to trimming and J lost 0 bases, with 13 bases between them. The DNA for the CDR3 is TGTGCCAGCAAGTGGACGACTGGCTCCTACGAGCAGTACTTC. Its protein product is CASKWTTGSYEQYF.

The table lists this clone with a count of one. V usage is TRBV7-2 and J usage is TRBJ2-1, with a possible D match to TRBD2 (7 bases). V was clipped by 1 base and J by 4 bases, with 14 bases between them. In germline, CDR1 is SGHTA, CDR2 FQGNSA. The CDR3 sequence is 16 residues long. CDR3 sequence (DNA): TGTGCCAGCAGCTTAGTCGGCGGGGGCGGATACAATGAGCAGTTCTTC. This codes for CASSLVGGGGYNEQFF.

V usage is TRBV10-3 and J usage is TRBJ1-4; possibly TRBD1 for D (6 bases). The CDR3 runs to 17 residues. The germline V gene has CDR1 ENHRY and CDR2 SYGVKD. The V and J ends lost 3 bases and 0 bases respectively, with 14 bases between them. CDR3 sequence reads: CAISDGVRGTTNEKLFF. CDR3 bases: TGTGCCATCAGTGATGGGGTCAGGGGTACAACTAATGAAAAACTGTTTTTT.

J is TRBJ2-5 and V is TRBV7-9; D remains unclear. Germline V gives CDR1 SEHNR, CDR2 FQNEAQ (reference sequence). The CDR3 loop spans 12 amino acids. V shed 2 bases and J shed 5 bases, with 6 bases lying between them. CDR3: CASSLYGETQYF. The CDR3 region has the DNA TGTGCCAGCAGCTTATACGGCGAGACCCAGTACTTC.